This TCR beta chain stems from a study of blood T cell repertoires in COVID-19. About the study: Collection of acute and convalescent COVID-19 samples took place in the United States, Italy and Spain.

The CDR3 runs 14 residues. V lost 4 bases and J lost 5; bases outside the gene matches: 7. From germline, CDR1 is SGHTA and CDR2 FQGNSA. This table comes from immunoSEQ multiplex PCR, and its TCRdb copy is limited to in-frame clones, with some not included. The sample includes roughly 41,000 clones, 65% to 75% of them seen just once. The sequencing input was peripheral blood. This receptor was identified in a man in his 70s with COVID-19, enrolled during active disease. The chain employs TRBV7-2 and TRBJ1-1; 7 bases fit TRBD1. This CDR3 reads CASSSPGQRTEAFF. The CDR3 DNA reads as TGTGCCAGCAGCTCCCCGGGACAGAGGACTGAAGCTTTCTTT. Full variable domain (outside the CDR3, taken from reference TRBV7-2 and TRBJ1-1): GAGVSQSPSNKVTEKGKDVELRCDPISGHTALYWYRQSLGQGLEFLIYFQGNSAPDKSGLPSDRFSAERTGGSVSTLTIQRTQQEDSAVYLCASSSPGQRTEAFFGQGTRLTVV.